The 4 T cell receptor beta chains given below trace back to one sample, sequenced in a study of blood T cell repertoires in COVID-19. Here immunoSEQ multiplex PCR was the method, and the copy in TCRdb shows in-frame clones only, minus some. The data contain roughly 400,000 clones, roughly 89% of them seen just once; the ten biggest clones take up around 1.7%. The sample was PBMCs or T cells enriched from blood (not recorded which). These receptors were obtained from a woman aged 30 to 39 who had recovered from COVID-19.

This rearrangement joins TRBV24-1 to TRBJ1-2; TRBD1 is a possible D gene (6 bases). Germline CDR1 KGHDR, CDR2 SFDVKD. CDR3 length equals 13 residues. Trimming removed 11 bases at V and 3 bases at J, with 15 bases between. The CDR3 loop reads CAIQDRAHYGYTF. DNA of the CDR3: TGTGCCATCCAGGACAGAGCTCACTATGGCTACACCTTC.

The chain uses TRBV6-5 and TRBJ1-1; D unresolved. CDR3 size: 16 residues. Trimming removed 1 base from V and 5 bases from J, with 17 bases in between. CDR1 is MNHEY and CDR2 is SVGAGI in the germline V gene. The CDR3 bases are TGTGCCAGCAGTTACTTGGTCGGACTATCGAGGACTGAAGCTTTCTTT. Translating it yields CASSYLVGLSRTEAFF.

This chain uses TRBV4-3 with TRBJ1-3; the D gene is possibly TRBD1 (5 bases). This CDR3 comprises 16 residues. Germline CDR1 is LGHNA and CDR2 is YSLEER. Trimming shortened V by 0 bases and J by 7 bases, and 16 bases separated the two germline ends. As DNA, the CDR3 is TGCGCCAGCAGCCAAGATACACAGGTCGTTAGTAACACCATATATTTT. The encoded protein is CASSQDTQVVSNTIYF.

The V gene is TRBV9, the J gene TRBJ2-2; 10 bases agree with TRBD2. The germline CDR1 and CDR2 sequences are SGDLS and YYNGEE. With 3 bases clipped from V and 5 bases from J, the junction kept 19 bases outside the gene matches. The CDR3 is 20 residues long. The CDR3 DNA reads TGTGCCAGCAGCGACAATCCGGGACTAGCGAAAAGCGTATTAACCGGGGAGCTGTTTTTT. This encodes CASSDNPGLAKSVLTGELFF.